The 4 T cell receptor beta chains below come from one sample, sequenced in a study of blood T cell repertoires in COVID-19. Profiled with immunoSEQ multiplex PCR; TCRdb holds only in-frame clones, not every one. The table shows over 300,000 clones, with roughly 86% occurring only once. Sample: peripheral blood. The receptors were sampled from a woman aged 45-59 years with acute or convalescent COVID-19.

The V gene is TRBV6-6, the J gene TRBJ2-7; the D gene is possibly TRBD1 (6 bases). V was cut by 5 bases and J by 0 bases, with 11 bases left in between. Germline V CDR1 and CDR2: MNHNY, SVGAGI (reference sequence). This CDR3 comprises 14 residues. CDR3 sequence (DNA): TGTGCCAGCAGTAACGACAGGCCCTCCTACGAGCAGTACTTC. This encodes CASSNDRPSYEQYF.

The rearrangement links TRBV7-8 to TRBJ1-4; 8 positions agree with TRBD1. CDR1 and CDR2 from the germline V gene are SGHVS and FQNEAQ. The CDR3 extends over 15 amino acids. The junction had 4 bases not matched to a gene; V was cut back by 5 bases and J by 2 bases. CDR3 DNA sequence: TGTGCCAGCAGCCTCAGGGGGCGCACTAATGAAAAACTGTTTTTT. Translated, it gives CASSLRGRTNEKLFF.

J is TRBJ1-1 and V is TRBV27, with D possibly matching TRBD1 (6 bases). The CDR3 length is 19 residues. V was pared by 2 bases and J by 0 bases, with 22 bases between. Germline CDR1 MNHEY, CDR2 SMNVEV (reference sequence). The CDR3 sequence: CASSLRQAAPILMNTEAFF. Here the CDR3 DNA reads TGTGCCAGCAGTTTACGACAGGCGGCGCCTATTCTCATGAACACTGAAGCTTTCTTT.

V usage is TRBV7-2 and J usage is TRBJ1-2; tentative D call: TRBD1 (5 bases). The CDR3 extends over 15 amino acids. Trimming took off 2 bases at V and 0 bases at J, with 10 bases between the two ends. Germline V gene sequence: CDR1 SGHTA, CDR2 FQGNSA. The CDR3 DNA sequence: TGTGCCAGCAGCTTAACGGCGGGGGCTAACTATGGCTACACCTTC. Protein product: CASSLTAGANYGYTF.